The rows below give T cell receptor beta chains drawn from one sample of a study of cytomegalovirus exposure and HLA in healthy donors. Clones were sequenced by immunoSEQ multiplex PCR, and TCRdb holds only the in-frame ones, with some missing. The sample has 60,000 to 90,000 clones; 70% to 80% are singletons. Sequencing input: PBMCs. The receptors were sampled from a woman aged 50 to 60 in good health and CMV-seropositive. CDR3s include the opening cysteine and the closing phenylalanine or tryptophan. A D gene is named only where the DNA matches it firmly. Expanded clones get a size class; other rows say once, few or many, or leave the size out.

D gene,J gene,clone size,V gene,CDR3 protein,CDR3 DNA
TRBD1,TRBJ2-1,once,TRBV11-2,CASSPGQGKDRHNEQFF,TGTGCCAGCAGCCCCGGACAGGGGAAGGATCGGCACAATGAGCAGTTCTTC
NA,TRBJ1-2,few,TRBV28,CASSPPGLYGYTF,TGTGCCAGCAGCCCCCCAGGGCTCTATGGCTACACCTTC
TRBD1,TRBJ2-4,NA,TRBV23-1,CASSQGDSSYF,TGCGCCAGCAGTCAGGGGGACAGTTCGTACTTC
TRBD2,TRBJ2-3,NA,TRBV11-2,CASSLRTRGASTDTQYF,TGTGCCAGCAGCTTAAGGACGCGGGGGGCCAGCACAGATACGCAGTATTTT
TRBD2,TRBJ2-2,once,TRBV19,CASSIQASGRVGNTGELFF,TGTGCCAGTAGTATTCAGGCTAGCGGGAGAGTAGGGAACACCGGGGAGCTGTTTTTT
NA,TRBJ1-5,NA,TRBV19,CASSISGGDQPQHF,TGTGCCAGTAGTATATCCGGCGGAGATCAGCCCCAGCATTTT
TRBD1,TRBJ1-1,NA,TRBV28,CASSSSGTVNTEAFF,TGTGCCAGCAGTTCGTCCGGGACAGTGAACACTGAAGCTTTCTTT
TRBD1,TRBJ1-1,NA,TRBV19,CASGQGGTEAFF,TGTGCCAGTGGACAGGGGGGCACTGAAGCTTTCTTT
NA,TRBJ2-7,NA,TRBV27,CASSLRAAGSTEQYF,TGTGCCAGCAGTTTAAGGGCCGCAGGGTCGACCGAGCAGTACTTC
TRBD2,TRBJ2-5,NA,TRBV28,CASSHFLAGVRETQYF,TGTGCCAGCAGCCATTTTCTAGCGGGGGTTCGAGAGACCCAGTACTTC
TRBD1,TRBJ1-2,NA,TRBV30,CAWTGTGGLGYGYTF,TGTGCCTGGACCGGGACAGGGGGCCTGGGCTATGGCTACACCTTC
NA,TRBJ1-1,few,TRBV27,CASSLVDSRNTEAFF,TGTGCCAGCAGTTTAGTGGACAGCAGGAACACTGAAGCTTTCTTT
TRBD2,TRBJ2-7,once,TRBV10-1,CASSTGLAGGLDEQYF,TGCGCCAGCAGTACGGGACTAGCGGGAGGCCTCGACGAGCAGTACTTC
NA,TRBJ2-7,few,TRBV2,CASKKGVTGSSYEQYF,TGTGCCAGCAAAAAAGGAGTAACAGGGAGCTCCTACGAGCAGTACTTC
NA,TRBJ2-5,NA,TRBV27,CASSSSPGETQYF,TGTGCCAGCAGTTCTAGCCCGGGGGAGACCCAGTACTTC
TRBD1,TRBJ2-1,NA,TRBV2,CASKPGTGDGNEQFF,TGTGCCAGCAAACCCGGGACAGGGGACGGGAATGAGCAGTTCTTC
NA,TRBJ1-1,few,TRBV18,CASSADRNTEAFF,TGTGCCAGCTCAGCGGACAGGAACACTGAAGCTTTCTTT